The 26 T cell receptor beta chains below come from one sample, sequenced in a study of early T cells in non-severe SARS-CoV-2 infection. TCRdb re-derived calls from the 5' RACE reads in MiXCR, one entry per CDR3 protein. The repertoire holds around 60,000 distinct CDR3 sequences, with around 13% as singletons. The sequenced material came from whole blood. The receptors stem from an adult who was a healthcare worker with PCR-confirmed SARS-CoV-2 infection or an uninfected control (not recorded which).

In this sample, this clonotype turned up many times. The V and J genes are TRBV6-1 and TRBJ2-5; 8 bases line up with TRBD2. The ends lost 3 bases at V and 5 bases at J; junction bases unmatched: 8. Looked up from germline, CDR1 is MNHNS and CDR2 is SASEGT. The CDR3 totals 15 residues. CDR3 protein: CASSDPGLASETQYF. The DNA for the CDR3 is TGTGCCAGCAGTGACCCCGGACTAGCCTCTGAGACCCAGTACTTC.

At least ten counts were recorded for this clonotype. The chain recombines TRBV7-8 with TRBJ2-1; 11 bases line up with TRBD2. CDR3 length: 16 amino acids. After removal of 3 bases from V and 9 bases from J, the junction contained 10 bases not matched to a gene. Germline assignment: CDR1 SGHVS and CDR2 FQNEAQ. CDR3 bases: TGTGCCAGCAGCTTCGGTGCTAGCGGGGGGTTTGGTGAGCAGTTCTTC. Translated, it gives CASSFGASGGFGEQFF.

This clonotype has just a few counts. CDR3: CATSGRDSASSEQFF. The CDR3, as DNA: TGTGCCACCAGTGGTAGAGACAGTGCATCGTCTGAGCAGTTCTTC. The gene calls are TRBV24-1 and TRBJ2-1; D possibly corresponds to TRBD1 (5 bases). Trimming removed 5 bases from V and 9 bases from J, with 19 bases in between. The germline V gene has CDR1 KGHDR and CDR2 SFDVKD. This CDR3 is 15 amino acids long.

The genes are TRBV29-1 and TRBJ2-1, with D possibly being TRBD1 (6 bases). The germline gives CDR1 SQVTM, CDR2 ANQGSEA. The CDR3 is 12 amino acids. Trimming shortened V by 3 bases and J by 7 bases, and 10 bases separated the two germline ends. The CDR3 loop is CSVDSTGNEQFF. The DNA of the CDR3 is TGCAGCGTTGACTCCACAGGGAATGAGCAGTTCTTC.

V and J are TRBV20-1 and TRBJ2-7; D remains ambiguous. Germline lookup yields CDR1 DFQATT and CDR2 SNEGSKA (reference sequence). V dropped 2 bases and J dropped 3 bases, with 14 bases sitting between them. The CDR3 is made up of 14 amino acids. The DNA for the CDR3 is TGCAGTGCTAGACGGTCGGTTGGGGACTACGAGCAGTACTTC. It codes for CSARRSVGDYEQYF.

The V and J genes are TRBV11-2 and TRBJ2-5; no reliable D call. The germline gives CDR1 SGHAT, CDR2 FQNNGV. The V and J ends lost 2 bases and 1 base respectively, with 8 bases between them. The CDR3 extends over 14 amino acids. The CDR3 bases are TGTGCCAGCAGCTTAAGCCCGCGCCAAGAGACCCAGTACTTC. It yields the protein CASSLSPRQETQYF.

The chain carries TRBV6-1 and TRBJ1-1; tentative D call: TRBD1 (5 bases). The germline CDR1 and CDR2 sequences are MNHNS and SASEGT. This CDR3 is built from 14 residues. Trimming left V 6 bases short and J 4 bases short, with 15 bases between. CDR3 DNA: TGTGCCAGCAGGCCAGAGGGGACTGCCACTGAAGCTTTCTTT. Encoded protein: CASRPEGTATEAFF.

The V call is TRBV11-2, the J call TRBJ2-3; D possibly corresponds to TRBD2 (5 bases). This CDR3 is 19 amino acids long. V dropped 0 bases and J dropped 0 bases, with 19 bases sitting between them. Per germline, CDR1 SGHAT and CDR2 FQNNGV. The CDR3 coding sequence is TGTGCCAGCAGCTTAGATGGGGTAGGGCTAGCAGCTAGCACAGATACGCAGTATTTT. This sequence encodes CASSLDGVGLAASTDTQYF.

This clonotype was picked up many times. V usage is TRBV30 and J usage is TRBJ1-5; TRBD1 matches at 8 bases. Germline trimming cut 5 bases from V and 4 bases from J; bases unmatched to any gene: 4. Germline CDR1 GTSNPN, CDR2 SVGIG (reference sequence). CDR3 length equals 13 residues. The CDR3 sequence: CAWRRGPNQPQHF. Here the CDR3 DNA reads TGTGCCTGGCGCAGGGGGCCGAATCAGCCCCAGCATTTT.

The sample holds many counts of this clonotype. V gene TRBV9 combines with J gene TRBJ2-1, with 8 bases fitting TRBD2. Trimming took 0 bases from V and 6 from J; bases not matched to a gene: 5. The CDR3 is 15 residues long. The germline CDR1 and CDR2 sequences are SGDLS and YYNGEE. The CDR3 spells CASSVEGGGPNEQFF. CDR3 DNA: TGTGCCAGCAGCGTAGAGGGCGGGGGGCCCAATGAGCAGTTCTTC.

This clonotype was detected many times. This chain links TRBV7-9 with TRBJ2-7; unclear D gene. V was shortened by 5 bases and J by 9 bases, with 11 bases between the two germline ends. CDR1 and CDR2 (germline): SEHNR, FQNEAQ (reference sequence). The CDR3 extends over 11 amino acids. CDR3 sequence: CASSRTVRQYF. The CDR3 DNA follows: TGTGCCAGCAGCCGCACGGTCAGGCAGTACTTC.

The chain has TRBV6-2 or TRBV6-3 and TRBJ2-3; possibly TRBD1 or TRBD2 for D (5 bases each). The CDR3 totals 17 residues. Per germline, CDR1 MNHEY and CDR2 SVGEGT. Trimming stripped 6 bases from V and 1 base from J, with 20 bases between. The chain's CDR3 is CASSQPGTSWGTDTQYF. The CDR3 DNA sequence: TGTGCCAGCAGCCAACCCGGGACGTCGTGGGGCACAGATACGCAGTATTTT.

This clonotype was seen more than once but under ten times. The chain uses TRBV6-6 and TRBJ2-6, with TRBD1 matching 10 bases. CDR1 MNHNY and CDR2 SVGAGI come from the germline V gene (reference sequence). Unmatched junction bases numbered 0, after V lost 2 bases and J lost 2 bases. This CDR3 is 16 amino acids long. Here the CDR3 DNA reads TGTGCCAGCAGTTACGGACAGGGGGCTGGGGCCAACGTCCTGACTTTC. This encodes CASSYGQGAGANVLTF.

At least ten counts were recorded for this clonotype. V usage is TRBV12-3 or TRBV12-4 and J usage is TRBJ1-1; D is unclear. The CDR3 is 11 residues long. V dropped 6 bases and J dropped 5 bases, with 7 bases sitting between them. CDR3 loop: CASSPGTEAFF. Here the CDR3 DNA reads TGTGCCAGCAGCCCTGGAACTGAAGCTTTCTTT.

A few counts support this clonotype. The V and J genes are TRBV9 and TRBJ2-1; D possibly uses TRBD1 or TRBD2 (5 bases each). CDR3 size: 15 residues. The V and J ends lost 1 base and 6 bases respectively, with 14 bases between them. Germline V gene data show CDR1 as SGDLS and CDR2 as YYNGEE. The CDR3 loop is CASSVTGGPFNEQFF. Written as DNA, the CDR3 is TGTGCCAGCAGCGTAACAGGCGGGCCCTTCAATGAGCAGTTCTTC.

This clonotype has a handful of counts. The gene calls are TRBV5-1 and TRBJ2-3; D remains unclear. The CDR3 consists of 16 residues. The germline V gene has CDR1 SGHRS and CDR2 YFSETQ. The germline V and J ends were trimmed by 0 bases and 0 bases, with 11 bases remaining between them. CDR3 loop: CASSLDSGASTDTQYF. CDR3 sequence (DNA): TGCGCCAGCAGCTTGGATTCAGGAGCTAGCACAGATACGCAGTATTTT.

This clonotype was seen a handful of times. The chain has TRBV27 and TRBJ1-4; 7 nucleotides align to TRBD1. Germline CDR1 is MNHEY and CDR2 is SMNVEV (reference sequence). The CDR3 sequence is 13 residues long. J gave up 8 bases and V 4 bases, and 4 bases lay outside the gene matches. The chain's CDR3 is CASSSQGEEKLFF. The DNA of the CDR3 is TGTGCCAGCAGTTCTCAGGGGGAGGAAAAACTGTTTTTT. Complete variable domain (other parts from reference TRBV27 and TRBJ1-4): EAQVTQNPRYLITVTGKKLTVTCSQNMNHEYMSWYRQDPGLGLRQIYYSMNVEVTDKGDVPEGYKVSRKEKRNFPLILESPSPNQTSLYFCASSSQGEEKLFFGSGTQLSVL.

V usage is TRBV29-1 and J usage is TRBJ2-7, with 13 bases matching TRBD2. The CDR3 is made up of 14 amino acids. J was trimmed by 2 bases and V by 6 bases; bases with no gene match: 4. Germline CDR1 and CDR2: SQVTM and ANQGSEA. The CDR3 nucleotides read TGCAGCGTGGAGGGACTAGCGGGGACCTACGAGCAGTACTTC. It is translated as CSVEGLAGTYEQYF.

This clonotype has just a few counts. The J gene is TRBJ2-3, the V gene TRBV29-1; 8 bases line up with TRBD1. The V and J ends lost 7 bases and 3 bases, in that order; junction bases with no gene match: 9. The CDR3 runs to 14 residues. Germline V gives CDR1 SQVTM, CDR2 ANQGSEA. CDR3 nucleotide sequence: TGCAGCGATGGGACAGGCGGTAGGACAGATACGCAGTATTTT. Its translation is CSDGTGGRTDTQYF.

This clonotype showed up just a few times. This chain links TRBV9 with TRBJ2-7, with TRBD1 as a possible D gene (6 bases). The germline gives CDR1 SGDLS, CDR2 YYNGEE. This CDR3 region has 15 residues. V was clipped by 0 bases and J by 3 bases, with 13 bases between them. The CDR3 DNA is TGTGCCAGCAGCGTAGGGCGAGGGGACAACTACGAGCAGTACTTC. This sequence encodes CASSVGRGDNYEQYF.

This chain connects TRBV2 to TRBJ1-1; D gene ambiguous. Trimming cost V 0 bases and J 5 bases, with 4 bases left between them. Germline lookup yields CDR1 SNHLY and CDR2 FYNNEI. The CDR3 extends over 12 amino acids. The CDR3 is CASSEALTEAFF. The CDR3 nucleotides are TGTGCCAGCAGTGAAGCGCTTACTGAAGCTTTCTTT.

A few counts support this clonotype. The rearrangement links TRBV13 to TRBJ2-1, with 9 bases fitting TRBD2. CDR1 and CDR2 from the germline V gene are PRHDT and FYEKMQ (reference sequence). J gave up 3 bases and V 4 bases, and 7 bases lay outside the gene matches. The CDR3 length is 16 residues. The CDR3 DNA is TGTGCCAGCAGCTATCTAGCGGGAACCTTCTACAATGAGCAGTTCTTC. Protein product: CASSYLAGTFYNEQFF.

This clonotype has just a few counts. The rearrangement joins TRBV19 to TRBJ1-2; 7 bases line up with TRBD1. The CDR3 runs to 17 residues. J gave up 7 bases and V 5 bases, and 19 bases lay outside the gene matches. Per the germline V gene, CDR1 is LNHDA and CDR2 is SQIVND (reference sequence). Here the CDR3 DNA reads TGTGCCAGTAGTGTTTTTGCCGGGACAGCCAAAAATGGTGGCTACACCTTC. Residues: CASSVFAGTAKNGGYTF. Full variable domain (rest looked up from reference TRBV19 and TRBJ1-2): DGGITQSPKYLFRKEGQNVTLSCEQNLNHDAMYWYRQDPGQGLRLIYYSQIVNDFQKGDIAEGYSVSREKKESFPLTVTSAQKNPTAFYLCASSVFAGTAKNGGYTFGSGTRLTVV.

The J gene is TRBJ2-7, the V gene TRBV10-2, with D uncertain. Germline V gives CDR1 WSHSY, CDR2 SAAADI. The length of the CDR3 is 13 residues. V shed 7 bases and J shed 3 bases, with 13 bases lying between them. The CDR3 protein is CASKDFTFYEQYF. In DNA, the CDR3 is TGCGCCAGCAAAGACTTCACCTTCTACGAGCAGTACTTC.

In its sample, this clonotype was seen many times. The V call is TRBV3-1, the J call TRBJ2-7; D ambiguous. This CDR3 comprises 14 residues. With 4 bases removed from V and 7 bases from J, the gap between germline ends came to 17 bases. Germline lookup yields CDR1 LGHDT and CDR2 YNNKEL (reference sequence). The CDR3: CASSLVRATGEQYF. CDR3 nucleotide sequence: TGTGCCAGCAGCCTCGTAAGGGCCACTGGAGAGCAGTACTTC.

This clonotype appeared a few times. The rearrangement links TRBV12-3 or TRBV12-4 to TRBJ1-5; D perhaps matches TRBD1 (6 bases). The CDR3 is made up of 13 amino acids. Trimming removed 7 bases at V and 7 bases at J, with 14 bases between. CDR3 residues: CASKVGADQPQHF. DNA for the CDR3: TGTGCCAGCAAAGTGGGGGCGGACCAGCCCCAGCATTTT.